The entry below gives a single T cell receptor (beta chain) sequence along with its context. The data originate from a study of blood T cell repertoires in COVID-19. At the level of the study: Whether acute or convalescent, the COVID-19 samples came from the United States, Italy and Spain. The cDNA or gDNA used as material had been derived from T cells, B-cell-depleted T cells, or PBMCs.

Original analysis: Amplifying reference gene primers gave estimates of nucleated cell counts. Data came from immunoSEQ multiplex PCR; TCRdb stores just in-frame clones and leaves some out. V and J calls and clone size are copied from that table; D and trimming were computed from the DNA. The sample carries about 39,000 clones, approximately 86% recorded once. Sequencing input: peripheral blood. The clonotype was recovered from a man aged 35-49 years with active COVID-19.

The CDR3 reads CASSHDRGPETQYF. CDR3 nucleotide sequence: TGTGCCAGCAGCCACGACAGGGGGCCAGAGACCCAGTACTTC. The chain recombines TRBV5-6 with TRBJ2-5, with 10 bases that match TRBD1. Germline CDR1 is SGHDT and CDR2 is YYEEEE. CDR3 length equals 14 residues. The V segment lost 4 bases and the J segment 4 bases; nucleotides outside the gene matches: 4. The whole variable domain, filled in from reference TRBV5-6 and TRBJ2-5, reads DAGVTQSPTHLIKTRGQQVTLRCSPKSGHDTVSWYQQALGQGPQFIFQYYEEEERQRGNFPDRFSGHQFPNYSSELNVNALLLGDSALYLCASSHDRGPETQYFGPGTRLLVL.